A selection of T cell receptor beta chains follows, all from one sample in a study of OX40 agonist ivuxolimab in advanced cancers. This table comes from immunoSEQ multiplex PCR, and its TCRdb copy is limited to in-frame clones, with some not included. The profile shows around 71,000 clones, approximately 90% of them singletons. Sequences were derived from CD4+ or CD8+ T cells sorted from blood, sampled in a trial of the OX40 agonist ivuxolimab. These TCRs come from an adult with an advanced solid tumor such as melanoma, head and neck, liver or kidney cancer. Each CDR3 is given with its conserved first and last residue. D genes are given only for firm matches. Clone size, where shown, is once, few, many, or a class for clones that have expanded.

>TRBV7-3|TRBJ2-1|TRBD2|-
TGTGCCAGCAGCTACGAAACTAGCGGGCCAAAACTCTTC
CASSYETSGPKLF
>TRBV9|TRBJ1-1|TRBD1|-
TGTGCCAGCAGCGTAGGGGAGGGGGCGCGTCACACTGAAGCTTTCTTT
CASSVGEGARHTEAFF
>TRBV30|TRBJ1-1|TRBD1|-
TGTGCCTGGAGTATCCAGGGGGTGACTGAAGCTTTCTTT
CAWSIQGVTEAFF
>TRBV19|TRBJ2-1|-|once
TGTGCCAGTAGTCCCCGACCCATCAATGAGCAGTTCTTC
CASSPRPINEQFF
>TRBV28|TRBJ2-1|-|-
TGTGCCAGCACAACCTGGAGCGCCAATGAGCAGTTCTTC
CASTTWSANEQFF
>TRBV5-1|TRBJ2-7|-|-
TGCGCCAGCAGCTTCTACGGCAGGGAGAGCGAGCAGTACTTC
CASSFYGRESEQYF
>TRBV7-9|TRBJ1-5|-|-
TGTGCCAGCAGCTTAGGACAGCCAAATCAGCCCCAGCATTTT
CASSLGQPNQPQHF
>TRBV9|TRBJ2-1|-|-
TGTGCCAGCAGCGTAGTGAGGGGGGGAGAGGCGAATGAGCAGTTCTTC
CASSVVRGGEANEQFF
>TRBV28|TRBJ1-2|-|-
TGTGCCAGCAGGCCTAGGGTTCCTGGCTACACCTTC
CASRPRVPGYTF
>TRBV12-5|TRBJ2-1|-|-
TGTGCTAGTGGTTTGGGGGGATCCTACAATGAGCAGTTCTTC
CASGLGGSYNEQFF
>TRBV5-6|TRBJ2-7|TRBD2|once
TGTGCCAGCAGCTCGATTGGGACTAGCGGGATTTATGAGCAGTACTTC
CASSSIGTSGIYEQYF
>TRBV5-1|TRBJ1-4|TRBD1|once
TGCGCCAGCAGGAGCGGGACAGGGGATGAAAAACTGTTTTTT
CASRSGTGDEKLFF
>TRBV28|TRBJ2-3|-|-
TGTGCCAGCAGTCCCCCTTGGGGTCGGGGTAGCACAGATACGCAGTATTTT
CASSPPWGRGSTDTQYF
>TRBV7-2|TRBJ2-3|-|-
TGTGCCAGCAGCTTAGAGTATACAGATACGCAGTATTTT
CASSLEYTDTQYF
>TRBV27|TRBJ2-7|-|-
TGTGCCAGCAGTTTATTGGGCACGGTCAACTACGAGCAGTACTTC
CASSLLGTVNYEQYF
>TRBV28|TRBJ2-3|-|-
TGTGCCAGCGCGGGGTCTAGCACAGATACGCAGTATTTT
CASAGSSTDTQYF
>TRBV11-3|TRBJ1-2|TRBD1|-
TGTGCCAGCAGCCCGCAGGGACAGGGGTTTGGCTACACCTTC
CASSPQGQGFGYTF
>TRBV5-6|TRBJ2-7|TRBD2|-
TGTGCCAGCAGCTTACTAGCGGGAGGGGGCTCCTACGAGCAGTACTTC
CASSLLAGGGSYEQYF
>TRBV7-3|TRBJ2-3|-|-
TGTGCCAGCAGCTTGGGGAGTGCAGATACGCAGTATTTT
CASSLGSADTQYF
>TRBV29-1|TRBJ2-7|TRBD2|-
TGCAGCGTTGCTGTGACTAGCGGAAGTTACGAGCAGTACTTC
CSVAVTSGSYEQYF
>TRBV7-2|TRBJ2-6|-|few
TGTGCCAGCAGCTTAGCGAGCTCCTCTGGGGCCAACGTCCTGACTTTC
CASSLASSSGANVLTF
>TRBV28|TRBJ2-2|-|-
TGTGCCAGCAGAGGCAGTGCGAACACCGGGGAGCTGTTTTTT
CASRGSANTGELFF
>TRBV6-6|TRBJ2-7|-|-
TGTGCCAGCAGTACTCCTCCTTCCTACGAGCAGTACTTC
CASSTPPSYEQYF
>TRBV4-1|TRBJ1-2|-|-
TGCGCCAGCAGCCAAGGTCTGGTCACCTATGGCTACACCTTC
CASSQGLVTYGYTF
>TRBV10-3|TRBJ2-1|TRBD1|-
TGTGCCACCTCAGGGGGTTCCTACAATGAGCAGTTCTTC
CATSGGSYNEQFF
>TRBV9|TRBJ2-3|-|-
TGTGCCAGCAGCTCGGGGAGCACAGATACGCAGTATTTT
CASSSGSTDTQYF
>TRBV5-1|TRBJ2-3|TRBD2|-
TGCGCCAGCAGCTTGGCGGGGGCTAGCGGGAGTGAGGAGCAGTATTTT
CASSLAGASGSEEQYF
>TRBV5-4|TRBJ2-5|-|-
TGTGCCAGCAGCGGGGTGGGGGCGCACCAAGAGACCCAGTACTTC
CASSGVGAHQETQYF
>TRBV13|TRBJ1-6|-|-
TGTGCCAGCAGTATAGAACGGGGTTCACCCCTCCACTTT
CASSIERGSPLHF
>TRBV5-4|TRBJ1-1|TRBD1|-
TGTGCCAGCAGCCCGGACAGGGGAGGAGCTGAAGCTTTCTTT
CASSPDRGGAEAFF
>TRBV25-1|TRBJ2-1|-|-
TGTGCCAGCAGTGAGACCCTCAATGAGCAGTTCTTC
CASSETLNEQFF
>TRBV7-9|TRBJ1-1|TRBD1|-
TGTGCCAGCAGCGTGCGGACAGGGACGAACACTGAAGCTTTCTTT
CASSVRTGTNTEAFF
>TRBV18|TRBJ2-1|-|-
TGTGCCAGCTCACCGACGGGAACCTACAATGAGCAGTTCTTC
CASSPTGTYNEQFF
>TRBV5-1|TRBJ1-2|-|-
TGCGCCAGCAGCTTGGGACACCTAGCTAACTATGGCTACACCTTC
CASSLGHLANYGYTF
>TRBV7-9|TRBJ1-3|-|few
TGTGCCAGCAGCTTAGACGGCCGGGGAAACACCATATATTTT
CASSLDGRGNTIYF
>TRBV7-2|TRBJ2-5|-|-
TGTGCCAGCAGCCCAACTAGATTCGGCCAAGAGACCCAGTACTTC
CASSPTRFGQETQYF
>TRBV29-1|TRBJ2-1|TRBD2|-
TGCAGCGTCTCTAGCGGAGTATACAATGAGCAGTTCTTC
CSVSSGVYNEQFF
>TRBV7-9|TRBJ2-7|-|once
TGTGCCAGCAGCTCAGCCTCAGGGGATGAGCAGTACTTC
CASSSASGDEQYF
>TRBV5-1|TRBJ1-5|-|-
TGCGCCAGCAGCTTGGAGTCGGGGACGGGCCAGCCCCAGCATTTT
CASSLESGTGQPQHF
>TRBV7-2|TRBJ2-7|-|-
TGTGCCAGCAGCCCCGCCAGGGGCCCTCGGGAGCAGTACTTC
CASSPARGPREQYF
>TRBV7-2|TRBJ2-3|TRBD2|-
TGTGCCAGCAGCTTGGCGGGACTAGCGGCCACAGATACGCAGTATTTT
CASSLAGLAATDTQYF
>TRBV5-8|TRBJ1-5|-|-
TGTGCCAGCAGCTTAGGTCCTTATAGCAATCAGCCCCAGCATTTT
CASSLGPYSNQPQHF
>TRBV18|TRBJ2-3|TRBD1|-
TGTGCCAGCTCACCACAAAGGACAGGGAGGACAGATACGCAGTATTTT
CASSPQRTGRTDTQYF
>TRBV5-1|TRBJ2-1|-|-
TGCGCCAGCAGCTTGAAGGGGCCCTCCTACAATGAGCAGTTCTTC
CASSLKGPSYNEQFF
>TRBV1|TRBJ1-5|-|few
TGCCCTGGCCCGGACGAAAGTCAGCCCCAGCATTTT
CPGPDESQPQHF
>TRBV2|TRBJ1-5|-|-
TGTGCCAGCAGTGGAGGTCAATTTCAGCCCCAGCATTTT
CASSGGQFQPQHF
>TRBV18|TRBJ1-1|-|-
TGTGCCAGCTCACCTAAACTCGCCAGTCCAATCACTGAAGCTTTCTTT
CASSPKLASPITEAFF
>TRBV28|TRBJ2-1|TRBD2|few
TGTGCCAGCAGTTTGGTAGCGGGGTACAATGAGCAGTTCTTC
CASSLVAGYNEQFF
>TRBV25-1|TRBJ2-2|-|-
TGTGCCAGCAGCGGAAGGGAACACGGGGAGCTGTTTTTT
CASSGREHGELFF
>TRBV11-3|TRBJ2-2|-|-
TGTGCCAGCAGCCTAGGGACGGGAAGTCGGGAGCTGTTTTTT
CASSLGTGSRELFF
>TRBV21-1|TRBJ1-2|-|-
TGTGCCAGCAGCAAGTATTCCGGGACAGGGGGAATGGACTATGGCTACACCTTC
CASSKYSGTGGMDYGYTF
>TRBV2|TRBJ2-2|-|-
TGTGCCAGCATGACGGGCGGGTCGAACACCGGGGAGCTGTTTTTT
CASMTGGSNTGELFF
>TRBV9|TRBJ2-2|TRBD2|few
TGTGCCAGCAGCCCCGGACTAGCGGAAACCGGGGAGCTGTTTTTT
CASSPGLAETGELFF
>TRBV29-1|TRBJ1-1|-|-
TGCAGCGTTATCAGGGAGGTGAACACTGAAGCTTTCTTT
CSVIREVNTEAFF
>TRBV6-5|TRBJ1-2|TRBD1|-
TGTGCCAGCAGCCAACAGGGGAAGGCCCATGGCTACACCTTC
CASSQQGKAHGYTF